The T cell receptor (beta chain) under discussion was sequenced for a study of OX40 agonist ivuxolimab in advanced cancers. Sequenced by immunoSEQ multiplex PCR; TCRdb stores in-frame clones only, minus some. The sample has approximately 67,000 clones; around 90% are singletons. Points from the study as a whole: The average count of expanded clones was higher among CD8+ T cells than among CD4+.

Details on this clone: Its specificity is unknown.

The CDR3 is 11 amino acids. The germline gives CDR1 LNHDA, CDR2 SQIVND (reference sequence). Trimming stripped 11 bases from V and 5 bases from J, with 12 bases between. This TCR was recovered from an adult with an advanced solid tumor such as melanoma, head and neck, liver or kidney cancer. The sequenced sample was CD4+ or CD8+ T cells sorted from blood, obtained in a trial of the OX40 agonist ivuxolimab. The J gene is TRBJ1-2, the V gene TRBV19; D remains unclear. The CDR3 sequence is CASYHGYGYTF. In nucleotides, the CDR3 is TGTGCCTCATATCACGGGTATGGCTACACCTTC. The entire variable domain, with the rest obtained from reference TRBV19 and TRBJ1-2, is as follows: DGGITQSPKYLFRKEGQNVTLSCEQNLNHDAMYWYRQDPGQGLRLIYYSQIVNDFQKGDIAEGYSVSREKKESFPLTVTSAQKNPTAFYLCASYHGYGYTFGSGTRLTVV.